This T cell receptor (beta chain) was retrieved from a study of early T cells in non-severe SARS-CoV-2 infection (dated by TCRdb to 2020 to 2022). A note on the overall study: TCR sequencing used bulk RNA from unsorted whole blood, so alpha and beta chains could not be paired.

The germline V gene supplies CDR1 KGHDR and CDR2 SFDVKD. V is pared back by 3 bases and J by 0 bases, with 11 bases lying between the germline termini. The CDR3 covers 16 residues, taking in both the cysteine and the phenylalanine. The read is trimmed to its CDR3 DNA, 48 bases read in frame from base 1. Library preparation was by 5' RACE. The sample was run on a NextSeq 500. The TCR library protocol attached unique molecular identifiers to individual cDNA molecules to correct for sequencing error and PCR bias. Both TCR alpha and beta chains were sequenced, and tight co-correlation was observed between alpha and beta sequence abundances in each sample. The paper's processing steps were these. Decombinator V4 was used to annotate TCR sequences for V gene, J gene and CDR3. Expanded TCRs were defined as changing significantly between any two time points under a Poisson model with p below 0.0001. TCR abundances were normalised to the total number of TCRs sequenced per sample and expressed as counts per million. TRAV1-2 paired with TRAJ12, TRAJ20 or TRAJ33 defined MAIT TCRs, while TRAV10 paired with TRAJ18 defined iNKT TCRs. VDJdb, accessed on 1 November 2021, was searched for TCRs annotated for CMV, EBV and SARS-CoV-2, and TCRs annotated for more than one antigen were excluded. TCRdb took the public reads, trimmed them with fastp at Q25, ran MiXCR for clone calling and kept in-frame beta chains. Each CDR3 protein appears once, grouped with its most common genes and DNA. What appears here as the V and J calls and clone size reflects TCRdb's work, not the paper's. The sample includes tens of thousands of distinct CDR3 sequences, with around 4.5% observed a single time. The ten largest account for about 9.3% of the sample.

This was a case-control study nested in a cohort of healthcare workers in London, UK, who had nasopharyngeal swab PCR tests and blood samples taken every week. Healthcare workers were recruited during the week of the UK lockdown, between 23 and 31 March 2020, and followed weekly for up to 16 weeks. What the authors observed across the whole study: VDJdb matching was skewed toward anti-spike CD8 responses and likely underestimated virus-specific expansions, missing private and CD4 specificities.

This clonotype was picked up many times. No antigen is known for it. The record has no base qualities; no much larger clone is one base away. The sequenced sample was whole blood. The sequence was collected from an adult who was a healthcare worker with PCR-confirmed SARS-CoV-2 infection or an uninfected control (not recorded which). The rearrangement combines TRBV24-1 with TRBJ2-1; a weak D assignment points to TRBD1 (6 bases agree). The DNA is TGTGCCACCAGTGATCCCAGGGGTAGCTCCTACAATGAGCAGTTCTTC. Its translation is CATSDPRGSSYNEQFF.